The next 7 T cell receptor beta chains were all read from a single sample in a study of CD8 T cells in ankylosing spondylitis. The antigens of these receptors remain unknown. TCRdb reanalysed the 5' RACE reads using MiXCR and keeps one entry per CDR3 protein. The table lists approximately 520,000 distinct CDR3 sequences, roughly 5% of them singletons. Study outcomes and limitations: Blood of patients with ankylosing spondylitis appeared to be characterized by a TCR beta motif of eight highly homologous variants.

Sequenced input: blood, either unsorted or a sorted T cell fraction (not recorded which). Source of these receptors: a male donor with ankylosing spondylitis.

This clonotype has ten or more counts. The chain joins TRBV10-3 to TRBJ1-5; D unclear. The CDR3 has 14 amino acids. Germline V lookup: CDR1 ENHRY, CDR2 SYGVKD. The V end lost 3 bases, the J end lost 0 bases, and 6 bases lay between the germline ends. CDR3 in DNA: TGTGCCATCAGTGAAGGGTTTAGCAATCAGCCCCAGCATTTT. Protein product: CAISEGFSNQPQHF.

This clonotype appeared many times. The CDR3 is CASSHRDSYGYTF. The CDR3 DNA follows: TGTGCCAGCAGCCACCGGGACAGCTATGGCTACACCTTC. This chain uses TRBV4-2 with TRBJ1-2; TRBD1 matches 7 bases. The junction had 2 bases not matched to a gene; V was cut back by 3 bases and J by 4 bases. Germline V CDR1 and CDR2: LGHNA, YNFKEQ. The CDR3 is made up of 13 amino acids.

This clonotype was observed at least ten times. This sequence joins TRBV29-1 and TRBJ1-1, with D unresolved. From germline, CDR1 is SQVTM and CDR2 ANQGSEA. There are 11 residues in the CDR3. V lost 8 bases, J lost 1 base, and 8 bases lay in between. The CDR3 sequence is CSIRANTEAFF. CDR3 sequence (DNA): TGCAGCATCCGAGCGAACACTGAAGCTTTCTTT.

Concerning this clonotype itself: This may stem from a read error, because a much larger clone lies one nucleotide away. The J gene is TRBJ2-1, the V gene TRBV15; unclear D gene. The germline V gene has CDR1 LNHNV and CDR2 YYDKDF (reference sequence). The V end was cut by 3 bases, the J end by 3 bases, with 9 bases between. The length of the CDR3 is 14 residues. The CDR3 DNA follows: TGTGCCACCAGCAGTCGGGTTAACTACAATGAGCAGTTCTTC. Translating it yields CATSSRVNYNEQFF. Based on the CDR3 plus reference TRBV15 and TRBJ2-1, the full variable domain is DAMVIQNPRYQVTQFGKPVTLSCSQTLNHNVMYWYQQKSSQAPKLLFHYYDKDFNNEADTPDNFQSRRPNTSFCFLDIRSPGLGDTAMYLCATSSRVNYNEQFFGPGTRLTVL.

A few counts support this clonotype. CDR3 region: CASSQAGGFTGELFF. CDR3 bases: TGCGCCAGCAGCCAAGCAGGTGGTTTCACCGGGGAGCTGTTTTTT. The chain recombines TRBV4-3 with TRBJ2-2, with D hard to call. The CDR3 has 15 residues. From germline, CDR1 is LGHNA and CDR2 YSLEER. Deletions cut 1 base from V and 4 bases from J, with 10 bases between.

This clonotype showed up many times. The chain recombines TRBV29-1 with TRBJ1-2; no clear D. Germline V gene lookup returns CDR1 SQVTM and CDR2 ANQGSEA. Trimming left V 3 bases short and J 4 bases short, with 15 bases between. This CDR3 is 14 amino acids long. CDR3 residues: CSVDVTGVTYGYTF. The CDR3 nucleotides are TGCAGCGTTGACGTGACCGGGGTAACCTATGGCTACACCTTC.

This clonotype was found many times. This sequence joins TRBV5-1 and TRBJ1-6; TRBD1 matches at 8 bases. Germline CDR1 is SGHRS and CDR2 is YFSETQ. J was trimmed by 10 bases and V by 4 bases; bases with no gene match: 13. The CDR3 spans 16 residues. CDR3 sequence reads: CASSPALRTGKSPLHF. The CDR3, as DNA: TGCGCCAGCAGCCCAGCTTTACGGACAGGGAAATCACCCCTCCACTTT. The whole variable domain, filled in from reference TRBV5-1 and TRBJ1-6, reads KAGVTQTPRYLIKTRGQQVTLSCSPISGHRSVSWYQQTPGQGLQFLFEYFSETQRNKGNFPGRFSGRQFSNSRSEMNVSTLELGDSALYLCASSPALRTGKSPLHFGNGTRLTVT.